This TCR beta chain was captured in a study of T cell responses to AZD1222 COVID-19 vaccine. Overall study findings and caveats: There were mostly white British donors and more females than males, and clonal diversity was possibly underestimated. Nearly half of spike-specific TCRs reportedly target variant regions that are unmutated in the B.1.351 and B.1.1.7 variants. Receipt of two AZD1222 doses was followed by a rise in Spike-specific TCR breadth and depth.

Repertoires were generated with immunoSEQ multiplex PCR, while TCRdb's copy carries only in-frame clones and drops some. This table has 70,000 or so clones, roughly 84% appearing once. V was trimmed by 2 bases and J by 8 bases, leaving 13 bases between them. The germline V gene has CDR1 MNHEY and CDR2 SVGAGI. The CDR3 covers 14 residues. This clone has a single count. The antigen is unknown. The rearrangement joins TRBV6-5 to TRBJ2-1; no reliable D call. This specimen consisted of peripheral blood, obtained on day 0 of AZD1222 vaccination. The receptor comes from an adult in good health. The CDR3 nucleotides read TGTGCCAGCAGTTACGGTGGAGTACCCTATGAGCAGTTCTTC. Amino acids: CASSYGGVPYEQFF.